This T cell receptor (beta chain) emerged from a study of human T cells and chemical hapten exposure. Study-wide context: On about 2 cm by about 2 cm of upper inner arm skin, sensitization was performed with 2% DPC.

Regarding time point: pre-sensitization, week 0. Described treatment: therapeutic diphenylcyclopropenone sensitization with weekly scalp DPC. Alopecia patients between 18 and 70 years old and suitable for DPC were used as donors. Unfractionated whole blood was the source of the extracted total RNA. Authors' data handling: With a range of 23,224 to 690,600, the median per sample was about 87,000 TCRs. TCRdb passed the RACE reads through MiXCR, listing each CDR3 protein once. The V and J calls reflect TCRdb's pipeline rather than the authors' work. The sample lists more than 80,000 distinct CDR3 sequences; 11% were seen once. This clonotype was seen a few times. The CDR3 is 16 amino acids. J was trimmed by 9 bases and V by 5 bases; bases with no gene match: 10. The germline V gene has CDR1 SGHTA and CDR2 FQGNSA.

This rearrangement joins TRBV7-2 to TRBJ2-3, with 14 bases fitting TRBD2. This clonotype was obtained from a woman in her fifties or sixties with alopecia areata. Some clones in this sample may be carry-over from other donors' samples. The sequenced sample was whole blood, obtained in connection with sensitization to the hapten diphenylcyclopropenone (DPC). CDR3 region: CASSRGLAGAGGTQYF. The CDR3 nucleotides read TGTGCCAGCAGCCGGGGACTAGCGGGGGCCGGGGGGACGCAGTATTTT.